Listed below are T cell receptor beta chains from one sample, sequenced in a study of response to subunit inactivated influenza vaccine. A single record per CDR3 protein comes from TCRdb applying MiXCR to the RT-PCR reads. The table lists around 600,000 distinct CDR3 sequences, about 10% of them singletons. These data are also associated with another study on T cells expressing NK-cell markers.

The sequencing used PBMCs from blood, collected on the day of vaccination. The receptors stem from a man aged 45-60 years who received an inactivated influenza vaccine. The CDR3 runs from the conserved cysteine through the conserved F or W. D genes are given only for firm matches. Clone size is stated in some rows and not others, as once, few, many or a class when expanded.

>TRBJ2-5|TRBV7-2|TRBD2|-
CASSRMTSGGAFGTQYF
TGTGCCAGCAGCAGAATGACTAGCGGGGGGGCATTCGGGACCCAGTACTTC
>TRBJ2-7|TRBV30|-|-
CAWKGIGVGQYF
TGTGCCTGGAAAGGGATAGGGGTCGGGCAGTACTTC
>TRBJ2-1|TRBV5-1|TRBD2|-
CASRKSSGNSYNEQFF
TGCGCCAGCAGAAAGTCTAGCGGAAACTCCTACAATGAGCAGTTCTTC
>TRBJ1-4|TRBV10-3|-|few
CAISESRGSNEKLFF
TGTGCCATCAGTGAGTCGAGGGGATCTAATGAAAAACTGTTTTTT
>TRBJ2-7|TRBV20-1|-|-
CSAIPDGVSYEQYF
TGCAGTGCTATTCCGGACGGCGTCTCCTACGAGCAGTACTTC
>TRBJ1-1|TRBV27|TRBD1|-
CASRGTGMNTEAFF
TGTGCCAGCAGAGGGACAGGCATGAACACTGAAGCTTTCTTT
>TRBJ1-2|TRBV4-3|-|many
CASSQGVNYGYTF
TGCGCCAGCAGCCAGGGGGTTAACTATGGCTACACCTTC
>TRBJ2-7|TRBV5-6|TRBD2|-
CASSPSRLAGVGEQYF
TGTGCCAGCAGCCCCTCCAGACTAGCGGGAGTGGGGGAGCAGTACTTC
>TRBJ2-6|TRBV29-1|-|-
CSVAHSGLQANVLTF
TGCAGCGTTGCCCACAGTGGACTCCAGGCCAACGTCCTGACTTTC
>TRBJ1-4|TRBV28|TRBD1|many
CASSRATTGRDEKLFF
TGTGCCAGCAGCCGCGCCACGACAGGGAGGGATGAAAAACTGTTTTTT
>TRBJ2-4|TRBV15|TRBD2|-
CATSRGGGGLAKNIQYF
TGTGCCACCAGCAGAGGCGGGGGAGGACTAGCCAAAAACATTCAGTACTTC
>TRBJ1-2|TRBV7-2|-|-
CASSLTGFRDGYTF
TGTGCCAGCAGCCTCACCGGGTTTCGGGATGGCTACACCTTC
>TRBJ2-7|TRBV4-2|-|-
CASSQGRLVSYEQYF
TGTGCCAGCAGCCAAGGGAGACTAGTATCCTACGAGCAGTACTTC
>TRBJ2-5|TRBV5-1|-|few
CASSLDGRLGKTQYF
TGCGCCAGCAGCTTGGACGGTCGGCTTGGCAAGACCCAGTACTTC
>TRBJ2-3|TRBV6-1|TRBD1|-
CASSMTGRDTQYF
TGTGCCAGCAGTATGACAGGGCGAGATACGCAGTATTTT
>TRBJ2-1|TRBV7-2|TRBD2|few
CASSLGGSGYNEQFF
TGTGCCAGCAGCTTAGGCGGGAGTGGATACAATGAGCAGTTCTTC
>TRBJ1-1|TRBV11-2|-|-
CASTPPQGRVGNTEAFF
TGTGCCAGCACCCCGCCCCAGGGACGGGTGGGAAACACTGAAGCTTTCTTT
>TRBJ2-3|TRBV9|-|-
CASSPTGPLTDTQYF
TGTGCCAGCAGCCCCACGGGTCCCCTTACAGATACGCAGTATTTT
>TRBJ2-7|TRBV30|-|-
CAWTPEADTYEQYF
TGTGCCTGGACCCCAGAAGCGGATACCTACGAGCAGTACTTC
>TRBJ2-2|TRBV20-1|TRBD1|few
CSASDPGQGNSGELFF
TGCAGTGCTAGTGATCCGGGACAGGGGAATTCCGGGGAGCTGTTTTTT
>TRBJ1-1|TRBV5-1|TRBD1|few
CASSASTGANTEAFF
TGCGCCAGCAGCGCTTCGACAGGGGCGAACACTGAAGCTTTCTTT
>TRBJ2-7|TRBV7-2|TRBD1|few
CASSLTGAPYEQYF
TGTGCCAGCAGCTTAACAGGGGCCCCCTACGAGCAGTACTTC
>TRBJ2-5|TRBV12-3/TRBV12-4|TRBD1|-
CASRNPGQGETQYF
TGTGCCAGCAGAAACCCTGGACAGGGAGAGACCCAGTACTTC
>TRBJ2-1|TRBV29-1|-|many
CSVKRATNNEQFF
TGCAGCGTTAAGCGGGCCACTAACAATGAGCAGTTCTTC
>TRBJ2-7|TRBV5-1|-|many
CASSLRGIYEQYF
TGCGCCAGCAGCTTGAGGGGAATCTACGAGCAGTACTTC
>TRBJ2-3|TRBV20-1|TRBD2|few
CSARAGGGGLSTDTQYF
TGCAGTGCTAGAGCCGGCGGCGGGGGGTTGTCTACAGATACGCAGTATTTT
>TRBJ2-7|TRBV5-1|-|few
CASSPIGGYEQYF
TGCGCCAGCAGCCCGATAGGGGGTTACGAGCAGTACTTC
>TRBJ1-5|TRBV4-2|-|-
CASSPRGGNQPQHF
TGTGCCAGCAGCCCTAGGGGGGGCAATCAGCCCCAGCATTTT
>TRBJ2-1|TRBV5-1|-|-
CASSLLLDNNEQFF
TGCGCCAGCAGCTTACTACTCGACAACAATGAGCAGTTCTTC
>TRBJ2-1|TRBV12-3/TRBV12-4|TRBD2|many
CASSLLAAYNEQFF
TGTGCCAGCAGTTTACTAGCGGCCTACAATGAGCAGTTCTTC
>TRBJ2-7|TRBV6-5|-|-
CASTKGDEQYF
TGTGCCAGCACCAAGGGGGACGAGCAGTACTTC
>TRBJ1-5|TRBV12-3/TRBV12-4|-|-
CASSFQGPKPQHF
TGTGCCAGCAGTTTTCAAGGGCCTAAGCCCCAGCATTTT
>TRBJ2-1|TRBV20-1|-|-
CSASDFLRDNEQFF
TGCAGTGCTAGTGATTTCCTGCGTGACAATGAGCAGTTCTTC
>TRBJ2-7|TRBV12-3/TRBV12-4|-|many
CASSFTGGSDEQYF
TGTGCCAGCAGTTTTACTGGGGGCAGCGACGAGCAGTACTTC
>TRBJ2-1|TRBV11-3|-|few
CASSKQDSGMQFF
TGTGCCAGCAGCAAGCAGGACAGCGGCATGCAGTTCTTC
>TRBJ2-5|TRBV9|TRBD2|few
CASSPTTSGAGTQYF
TGTGCCAGCAGCCCAACAACTAGCGGCGCAGGAACCCAGTACTTC
>TRBJ1-1|TRBV10-3|-|-
CAISESRPTTNTEAFF
TGTGCCATCAGTGAGTCCAGGCCGACAACGAACACTGAAGCTTTCTTT
>TRBJ2-7|TRBV5-1|TRBD1|few
CASSIGQGGHYEQYF
TGCGCCAGCAGCATAGGACAGGGGGGCCACTACGAGCAGTACTTC
>TRBJ1-5|TRBV4-2|-|few
CASSQDRNSNQPQHF
TGTGCCAGCAGCCAAGATCGAAATAGCAATCAGCCCCAGCATTTT
>TRBJ2-5|TRBV5-1|TRBD1|-
CASSVSGQGQETQYF
TGCGCCAGCAGCGTGTCGGGACAGGGACAAGAGACCCAGTACTTC
>TRBJ2-1|TRBV10-3|-|-
CAISELLGANEQFF
TGTGCCATCAGTGAGCTCCTAGGAGCCAATGAGCAGTTCTTC
>TRBJ2-7|TRBV27|TRBD1|-
CASSKDRVSTYEQYF
TGTGCCAGCAGTAAGGACAGGGTGTCAACCTACGAGCAGTACTTC
>TRBJ2-7|TRBV5-6|TRBD1|few
CASSPLTGTVYEQYF
TGTGCCAGCAGCCCACTTACGGGGACAGTCTACGAGCAGTACTTC
>TRBJ1-2|TRBV4-1|TRBD1|many
CASSQGQGRVSRGYTF
TGCGCCAGCAGCCAAGGACAGGGGAGAGTTTCTCGGGGCTACACCTTC
>TRBJ2-5|TRBV7-2|TRBD2|-
CASTRLAGGQETQYF
TGTGCCAGCACCAGACTAGCGGGGGGCCAAGAGACCCAGTACTTC
>TRBJ1-5|TRBV12-3/TRBV12-4|-|-
CASSLTEDQPQHF
TGTGCCAGCAGCTTGACAGAGGATCAGCCCCAGCATTTT
>TRBJ2-1|TRBV12-5|-|few
CASGDNRGEQFF
TGTGCTAGTGGTGATAACCGTGGTGAGCAGTTCTTC
>TRBJ2-7|TRBV7-2|-|-
CASSLTGPSYEQYF
TGTGCCAGCAGCCTGACAGGTCCCTCCTACGAGCAGTACTTC
>TRBJ2-1|TRBV4-1|TRBD1|-
CASSRPGQGHNEQFF
TGCGCCAGCAGCCGGCCGGGACAGGGGCACAATGAGCAGTTCTTC
>TRBJ2-5|TRBV20-1|TRBD1|few
CSASKGQQETQYF
TGCAGTGCTAGTAAGGGACAGCAAGAGACCCAGTACTTC
>TRBJ1-1|TRBV7-9|-|few
CASSLSRRTEAFF
TGTGCCAGCAGCTTAAGTCGGCGCACTGAAGCTTTCTTT
>TRBJ1-5|TRBV12-3/TRBV12-4|TRBD1|many
CASSLMTGGSLGPQHF
TGTGCCAGCAGTCTCATGACAGGGGGCTCCCTTGGGCCCCAGCATTTT
>TRBJ2-3|TRBV15|TRBD1|few
CATKLGQATDTQYF
TGTGCCACCAAACTGGGACAGGCCACAGATACGCAGTATTTT